What follows are 5 T cell receptor beta chains derived from one specimen sequenced in a study of blood T cell repertoires in COVID-19. The method was immunoSEQ multiplex PCR; TCRdb's version includes in-frame clones alone and lacks a portion of them. The sample yields roughly 120,000 clones, over 60% seen once. The source material was peripheral blood. These receptors all come from a woman aged 80 or older with active or convalescent COVID-19.

This clone was detected only a few times. The chain joins TRBV9 to TRBJ1-6; 9 bases align to TRBD1. CDR3 length: 17 residues. Germline CDR1 reads SGDLS; CDR2 reads YYNGEE. After removal of 3 bases from V and 0 bases from J, the junction contained 4 bases not matched to a gene. CDR3 loop: CASSEGQGRSYNSPLHF. The CDR3 nucleotides are TGTGCCAGCAGCGAGGGACAGGGACGCTCCTATAATTCACCCCTCCACTTT.

J is TRBJ2-5 and V is TRBV5-1, with 8 bases lining up with TRBD1. This CDR3 region has 14 residues. Germline V gives CDR1 SGHRS, CDR2 YFSETQ. V lost 4 bases to trimming and J lost 4 bases; unmatched junction nucleotides: 6. The CDR3: CASSRQGAGETQYF. DNA for the CDR3: TGCGCCAGCAGCCGGCAGGGGGCGGGAGAGACCCAGTACTTC.

J is TRBJ2-7 and V is TRBV13; perhaps TRBD2 as D (5 bases). CDR1 and CDR2 from the germline V gene are PRHDT and FYEKMQ (reference sequence). V shed 5 bases and J shed 3 bases, with 17 bases lying between them. This CDR3 contains 15 residues. CDR3 loop: CASSRRTSKLYEQYF. DNA for the CDR3: TGTGCCAGCAGCCGCCGTACTAGTAAACTCTACGAGCAGTACTTC.

V usage is TRBV6-6 and J usage is TRBJ2-5, with D perhaps matching TRBD2 (5 bases). Germline assignment: CDR1 MNHNY and CDR2 SVGAGI (reference sequence). Trimming stripped 7 bases from V and 0 bases from J, with 12 bases between. The CDR3 contains 14 residues. CDR3 DNA: TGTGCCAGCAAGGCGGGCCGGTACCAAGAGACCCAGTACTTC. Its translation: CASKAGRYQETQYF.

This CDR3 reads CASARGSGTGSYEQYF. The CDR3 DNA follows: TGCGCCAGCGCAAGGGGTAGCGGGACTGGCTCCTACGAGCAGTACTTC. V gene TRBV5-1 combines with J gene TRBJ2-7; the match to TRBD2 covers 8 bases. CDR3 length: 16 residues. Germline V gene lookup returns CDR1 SGHRS and CDR2 YFSETQ. With V trimmed by 7 bases and J by 0 bases, 12 bases remained unmatched.